This T cell receptor (beta chain) comes out of a study of cytotoxic CD8 clonotypes in ibrutinib-treated CLL. As for the study in general: Within the patient group, approximately 10 were relapsed/refractory and roughly 16 treatment-naive, and about 18 were IGHV unmutated.

TCRdb keeps only in-frame clones here, not all; method: immunoSEQ multiplex PCR. This table has nearly 300,000 clones, roughly four fifths appearing once. With 4 bases clipped from V and 2 bases from J, the junction kept 5 bases outside the gene matches. The CDR3 runs 15 residues. Germline-derived CDR1 and CDR2 are MGHDK and SYGVNS. TCR beta libraries used about 2.2 micrograms of genomic DNA from cryopreserved PBMCs. The chain couples TRBV25-1 to TRBJ1-2; 9 bases agree with TRBD1. The receptor's source is a human donor with chronic lymphocytic leukemia. Specimen: PBMCs, collected at disease progression, from a patient treated with ibrutinib. CDR3 sequence reads: CASSATGTGNYGYTF. For the CDR3, the DNA is TGTGCCAGCAGTGCAACCGGGACAGGGAACTATGGCTACACCTTC.